The sample holds a few counts of the clone carrying this T cell receptor beta chain. CDR1 is MNHNS and CDR2 is SASEGT in the germline V gene. Trimming took 7 bases from V and 3 from J; bases not matched to a gene: 14. The CDR3 is 17 amino acids. This sample is drawn from a study of identical twins. TCRdb re-derived calls from the 5' RACE reads in MiXCR, one entry per CDR3 protein. The data contain some 710,000 distinct CDR3 sequences, roughly 6% of them singletons. The source material was naive T cells sorted from blood. The chain has TRBV6-1 and TRBJ2-2, with 7 bases that match TRBD2. The sequence was collected from a man younger than 30 in good health. This CDR3 is CASTMGTTRTYTGELFF. The CDR3 DNA follows: TGTGCCAGCACTATGGGGACTACCCGTACTTACACCGGGGAGCTGTTTTTT.